This is a list of T cell receptor beta chains from one sample in a study of post-analysis software for immune sequencing data. Each CDR3 protein is one row after TCRdb ran MiXCR on the PCR reads. The repertoire holds approximately 730,000 distinct CDR3 sequences, roughly 27% seen once, with roughly 0.54% in the top ten. The specimen was blood. The source is a girl aged 5-17 years with multiple sclerosis. The CDR3 runs from the conserved cysteine through the conserved F or W. The order of the fields is CDR3 protein, CDR3 DNA, V gene, clone size, J gene, D gene. A D gene is named only where the DNA matches it firmly. A row's size may be missing; if present it is once, few, many or a size class.

CASSFVLLAVDEQFF | TGTGCCAGCAGCTTCGTGCTACTAGCGGTCGATGAGCAGTTCTTC | TRBV7-2 | few | TRBJ2-1 | TRBD2
CASSGPGLAAVGGEQFF | TGCGCCAGCAGTGGGCCGGGACTAGCGGCTGTAGGTGGTGAGCAGTTCTTC | TRBV10-2 | - | TRBJ2-1 | TRBD2
CASRSLAGSEGNEQYF | TGTGCCAGCAGGTCCTTAGCGGGGTCGGAGGGCAATGAGCAGTACTTC | TRBV28 | - | TRBJ2-7 | TRBD2
CASSQDQTPRGYTF | TGCGCCAGCAGCCAAGATCAAACCCCCCGGGGCTACACCTTC | TRBV4-1 | - | TRBJ1-2 | -
CSATGPSYEQYF | TGCAGTGCCACGGGACCCTCCTACGAGCAGTACTTC | TRBV20-1 | few | TRBJ2-7 | -
CASSLVVSPLHF | TGTGCCAGCAGCTTAGTCGTCTCACCCCTCCACTTT | TRBV7-9 | few | TRBJ1-6 | -
CSVGGVAEQYF | TGCAGCGTGGGGGGGGTGGCGGAGCAGTACTTC | TRBV29-1 | - | TRBJ2-7 | TRBD2
CASSARDHYGYTF | TGTGCCAGCAGTGCCCGGGACCACTATGGCTACACCTTC | TRBV12-3/TRBV12-4 | few | TRBJ1-2 | -
CASSSQLVGQFF | TGTGCCAGCAGTTCCCAACTAGTCGGGCAGTTCTTC | TRBV12-3/TRBV12-4 | - | TRBJ2-1 | -
CASSFVGTQYF | TGTGCCAGCAGTTTCGTGGGGACCCAGTACTTC | TRBV5-8 | - | TRBJ2-5 | -
CASSQRFNQPQHF | TGTGCCAGCAGCCAACGGTTCAATCAGCCCCAGCATTTT | TRBV3-1 | few | TRBJ1-5 | -
CSASHRSNRPQHF | TGCAGTGCTAGTCACAGGTCAAATCGGCCCCAGCATTTT | TRBV20-1 | - | TRBJ1-5 | -
CASSLHGVETQYF | TGTGCCAGCAGCTTACACGGAGTGGAAACCCAGTACTTC | TRBV7-2 | - | TRBJ2-5 | -
CASSLYRTDTQYF | TGTGCCAGCAGTTTATACCGCACAGATACGCAGTATTTT | TRBV27 | - | TRBJ2-3 | -
CSAVDRSSYNEQFF | TGCAGTGCCGTTGACAGGAGCTCCTACAATGAGCAGTTCTTC | TRBV20-1 | - | TRBJ2-1 | -
CASSPEGQGYEQYF | TGTGCCAGCAGCCCTGAGGGACAGGGATACGAGCAGTACTTC | TRBV7-6 | - | TRBJ2-7 | TRBD1
CASSLRPDYGYTF | TGTGCCAGCAGTTTACGGCCCGACTATGGCTACACCTTC | TRBV12-3/TRBV12-4 | - | TRBJ1-2 | -
CASSVSAHEQYF | TGTGCCAGCAGCGTTTCGGCCCACGAGCAGTACTTC | TRBV28 | - | TRBJ2-7 | -
CASSYGAGQNIQYF | TGTGCCAGCAGTTATGGTGCGGGCCAAAACATTCAGTACTTC | TRBV28 | few | TRBJ2-4 | -
CSARDRGSQPQHF | TGCAGTGCTAGAGATCGTGGCAGTCAGCCCCAGCATTTT | TRBV20-1 | once | TRBJ1-5 | -
CASSPVGGVHNEQFF | TGTGCCAGCAGCCCAGTGGGGGGAGTCCACAATGAGCAGTTCTTC | TRBV28 | - | TRBJ2-1 | -
CASSHGTPTNQPQHF | TGTGCCAGCAGCCATGGGACACCTACAAATCAGCCCCAGCATTTT | TRBV3-1 | - | TRBJ1-5 | -
CASGGRGLAGKQFF | TGTGCCAGCGGGGGGCGGGGACTAGCGGGCAAGCAGTTCTTC | TRBV7-8 | - | TRBJ2-1 | TRBD2
CASSFLASGTGELFF | TGTGCCAGCAGTTTCCTTGCCAGCGGCACCGGGGAGCTGTTTTTT | TRBV12-3/TRBV12-4 | - | TRBJ2-2 | -
CASPPAYGVTSGSVEADTQYF | TGTGCCAGCCCACCAGCCTACGGGGTCACTAGCGGGAGCGTGGAAGCAGATACGCAGTATTTT | TRBV18 | - | TRBJ2-3 | TRBD2
CASSMDGGRDGYTF | TGTGCCAGCAGCATGGACGGGGGAAGGGATGGCTACACCTTC | TRBV9 | - | TRBJ1-2 | -
CSVGPQETQYF | TGCAGCGTGGGACCGCAAGAGACCCAGTACTTC | TRBV29-1 | many | TRBJ2-5 | -